Given below is one T cell receptor beta chain in context. This sample stems from a study of T cells in Graves' hyperthyroidism and ophthalmopathy. Authors of the study amplified TCR beta CDR3 regions from RNA transcripts. The TCR CDR3 was amplified in a first-round RT-PCR using the HTBI primer set. TCRdb re-derived calls from the multiplex PCR reads in MiXCR, one entry per CDR3 protein. Of 500,000 to 750,000 distinct CDR3 sequences detected, just over 45% appear once; the ten largest clones hold approximately 7.5%. CDR1 SQVTM and CDR2 ANQGSEA come from the germline V gene. The CDR3 length is 12 residues. V gave up 8 bases and J gave up 3 bases; unmatched junction bases: 7.

The clonotype originates from a woman under 30 with Graves' hyperthyroidism. This chain joins TRBV29-1 and TRBJ2-7; 7 bases map to TRBD2. The sequenced material came from peripheral blood or thyroid tissue (not recorded which). This CDR3 is CSLGRESYEQYF. As DNA, the CDR3 is TGCAGCTTGGGGCGGGAGAGCTACGAGCAGTACTTC.